One sample yielded the 24 T cell receptor beta chains listed below, sequenced in a study of CD8+CD57+ T cells in acquired aplastic anemia. TCR beta VDJ and CDR3 profiling used genomic DNA as template. TCRdb analysed the reads with MiXCR anew, one entry per CDR3 protein. There are approximately 40,000 distinct CDR3 sequences in the sample; roughly 63% occur only once, and roughly 60% lies in the top ten. Sequencing involved patients with CD8+CD57+ cell expansion previously shown by flow cytometry. Material for sequencing was sorted CD4+, CD8+, or CD8+CD57+ T cells (not recorded which) from PBMCs. These TCRs come from a human donor with aplastic anemia.

At least ten counts were recorded for this clonotype. The rearrangement joins TRBV28 to TRBJ2-3, with 9 bases aligning to TRBD1. V lost 5 bases to trimming and J lost 0 bases; unmatched junction nucleotides: 3. The CDR3 is 15 residues long. Germline V gene sequence: CDR1 MDHEN, CDR2 SYDVKM. The CDR3, as DNA: TGTGCCAGCAGTCGGACAGGGGTTAGCACAGATACGCAGTATTTT. It specifies CASSRTGVSTDTQYF. The variable domain in full, completed from reference TRBV28 and TRBJ2-3, reads DVKVTQSSRYLVKRTGEKVFLECVQDMDHENMFWYRQDPGLGLRLIYFSYDVKMKEKGDIPEGYSVSREKKERFSLILESASTNQTSMYLCASSRTGVSTDTQYFGPGTRLTVL.

The V call is TRBV15, the J call TRBJ2-1, with 9 bases fitting TRBD2. With 5 bases clipped from V and 8 bases from J, the junction kept 13 bases outside the gene matches. This CDR3 region has 16 residues. The germline gives CDR1 LNHNV, CDR2 YYDKDF (reference sequence). The chain's CDR3 is CATSGVAGAKVDEQFF. The CDR3 nucleotides read TGTGCCACCAGCGGAGTAGCGGGGGCCAAGGTGGATGAGCAGTTCTTC.

This clonotype has only a few counts. The V and J genes are TRBV24-1 and TRBJ2-5; 9 positions agree with TRBD2. The germline V gene encodes CDR1 KGHDR and CDR2 SFDVKD. The CDR3 consists of 13 residues. V dropped 7 bases and J dropped 5; count of bases not matched to a gene: 4. Here the CDR3 DNA reads TGTGCCACCAGGATGCTAGCGGGGGAGACCCAGTACTTC. It translates to CATRMLAGETQYF.

This clonotype has only a few counts. The V and J genes are TRBV2 and TRBJ1-4, with D possibly being TRBD1 (5 bases). The CDR3 extends over 16 amino acids. The V end was cut by 3 bases, the J end by 6 bases, with 17 bases between. Germline CDR1 SNHLY, CDR2 FYNNEI. The CDR3 loop is CASSEGPGQLYEKLFF. The DNA for the CDR3 is TGTGCCAGCAGTGAGGGGCCCGGACAACTTTATGAAAAACTGTTTTTT.

The chain carries TRBV10-2 and TRBJ2-5; tentatively, D is TRBD1 or TRBD2 (6 bases each). V was trimmed by 6 bases and J by 11 bases, leaving 28 bases between them. CDR1 and CDR2 from the germline V gene are WSHSY and SAAADI. CDR3 length: 16 residues. Here the CDR3 DNA reads TGCGCCAGCAGGGCCCTAACAGGGATCGGGGGCCCCGATCAGTACTTC. It specifies CASRALTGIGGPDQYF.

The chain is built from TRBV7-2 and TRBJ2-7; D not certain. Per the germline V gene, CDR1 is SGHTA and CDR2 is FQGNSA. The V end lost 5 bases, the J end lost 4 bases, and 9 bases lay between the germline ends. The CDR3 covers 12 residues. CDR3 coding DNA: TGTGCCAGCAGCCCCACTATTTACGAGCAGTACTTC. Residues: CASSPTIYEQYF.

The V gene is TRBV5-1, the J gene TRBJ1-2, with 12 nucleotides matching TRBD1. The germline V gene has CDR1 SGHRS and CDR2 YFSETQ. Germline trimming cut 3 bases from V and 0 bases from J; bases unmatched to any gene: 6. The CDR3 length is 17 residues. The CDR3 loop reads CASSSGQGALTNYGYTF. The CDR3 coding sequence is TGCGCCAGCAGCTCGGGACAGGGGGCTCTCACTAACTATGGCTACACCTTC.

This clonotype was seen repeatedly, ten times or more. The J gene is TRBJ2-1, the V gene TRBV5-4; possible D gene TRBD2, 5 bases. Per germline, CDR1 SGHNT and CDR2 YYREEE (reference sequence). Trimming removed 0 bases at V and 0 bases at J, with 10 bases between. This CDR3 has 16 amino acids. The CDR3 sequence is CASSLAGSSSYNEQFF. The CDR3 nucleotides read TGTGCCAGCAGCTTGGCGGGGAGTAGCTCCTACAATGAGCAGTTCTTC.

This chain joins TRBV19 and TRBJ1-2; 11 nucleotides match TRBD1. The germline gives CDR1 LNHDA, CDR2 SQIVND (reference sequence). The CDR3 is 14 amino acids. Trimming removed 7 bases from V and 4 bases from J; junction bases left unmatched: 5. This chain's CDR3 is CASTPGQGAYGYTF. Written as DNA, the CDR3 is TGTGCCAGTACCCCAGGACAGGGGGCCTATGGCTACACCTTC.

The V and J genes are TRBV11-1 and TRBJ2-1; D is unclear. The length of the CDR3 is 14 residues. V dropped 6 bases and J dropped 2 bases, with 11 bases sitting between them. In germline, CDR1 is SGHAT, CDR2 FQDESV (reference sequence). The CDR3 coding sequence is TGTGCCAGCAGGCTAGGGTACCCCTACAATGAGCAGTTCTTC. Its translation: CASRLGYPYNEQFF.

This chain joins TRBV10-1 and TRBJ2-7; 7 bases align to TRBD1. V shed 2 bases, J shed 10 bases, and the junction held 2 bases outside the gene matches. The CDR3 is 11 residues long. Germline V gene data show CDR1 as WNHNN and CDR2 as SYGVQD (reference sequence). CDR3 amino acids: CASSEGQVQYF. CDR3 sequence (DNA): TGCGCCAGCAGTGAGGGACAGGTCCAGTACTTC.

The chain carries TRBV15 and TRBJ2-2; maybe TRBD1 (5 bases). This CDR3 spans 14 amino acids. CDR1 is LNHNV, CDR2 YYDKDF, per germline (reference sequence). With 9 bases removed from V and 6 bases from J, the gap between germline ends came to 17 bases. The CDR3 DNA reads as TGTGCCACGCAAGACAGTGCTGGGTCCGGGGAGCTGTTTTTT. Translation gives CATQDSAGSGELFF.

V and J are TRBV10-3 and TRBJ1-6; possibly TRBD1 for D (5 bases). CDR1 is ENHRY, CDR2 SYGVKD, per germline. The germline V and J ends were trimmed by 4 bases and 3 bases, with 10 bases remaining between them. The CDR3 loop spans 15 amino acids. CDR3 amino acids: CAISVGENYNSPLHF. The CDR3 DNA is TGTGCCATCAGTGTAGGGGAGAACTATAATTCACCCCTCCACTTT.

The chain employs TRBV7-9 and TRBJ1-6, with D perhaps TRBD1 (5 bases). There are 14 residues in the CDR3. V was shortened by 6 bases and J by 9 bases, with 15 bases between the two germline ends. CDR1 and CDR2 from the germline V gene are SEHNR and FQNEAQ (reference sequence). The CDR3 sequence: CASSARGSFSPLHF. DNA of the CDR3: TGTGCCAGCAGTGCACGGGGGAGCTTTTCACCCCTCCACTTT.

This chain joins TRBV25-1 and TRBJ1-1; no definite D call. CDR1 is MGHDK, CDR2 SYGVNS, per germline. This CDR3 region has 13 residues. V gave up 10 bases and J gave up 1 base, with 13 bases separating them. CDR3 sequence (DNA): TGTGCCACCACGCAAGGAGGGAACACTGAAGCTTTCTTT. Encoded protein: CATTQGGNTEAFF.

The rearrangement joins TRBV2 to TRBJ2-5; possibly TRBD2 for D (7 bases). Germline loops: CDR1 SNHLY, CDR2 FYNNEI. The CDR3 sequence is 15 residues long. Between the trimmed V and J ends, which lost 1 base and 5 bases, there was a span of 14 bases. The DNA for the CDR3 is TGTGCCAGCAGTGAAGGGGGGGGGGGCGGGGAGACCCAGTACTTC. Residues: CASSEGGGGGETQYF.

This chain connects TRBV20-1 to TRBJ2-7, with a weak D call TRBD1 (6 bases). The CDR3 length is 14 residues. V gave up 6 bases and J gave up 0 bases, with 15 bases separating them. The germline gives CDR1 DFQATT, CDR2 SNEGSKA (reference sequence). The CDR3: CSARDISSSYEQYF. For the CDR3, the DNA is TGCAGTGCACGGGACATTTCGAGCTCCTACGAGCAGTACTTC.

This chain links TRBV25-1 with TRBJ2-3, with 8 bases matching TRBD2. Germline V lookup: CDR1 MGHDK, CDR2 SYGVNS. Losses at the gene ends were 6 bases for V and 4 bases for J; bases not matched to a gene: 9. The CDR3 is made up of 15 amino acids. DNA for the CDR3: TGTGCCAGCAGCTTTCCCGGGGGGGGAGCAGATACGCAGTATTTT. Translation: CASSFPGGGADTQYF.

V gene TRBV19 combines with J gene TRBJ1-2; weak D call: TRBD1 (5 bases). The germline CDR1 and CDR2 sequences are LNHDA and SQIVND (reference sequence). V was pared by 7 bases and J by 1 base, with 10 bases between. CDR3 length: 13 residues. The DNA of the CDR3 is TGTGCCAGTAAACAGGATTATAACTATGGCTACACCTTC. It codes for CASKQDYNYGYTF.

This clonotype was found a few times. V is TRBV15 and J is TRBJ2-5, with D perhaps matching TRBD2 (5 bases). This CDR3 region has 12 residues. The germline gives CDR1 LNHNV, CDR2 YYDKDF (reference sequence). V lost 6 bases and J lost 4, with 9 bases in between. The CDR3 coding sequence is TGTGCCACCAGATTGGCGGGAGAGACCCAGTACTTC. As protein: CATRLAGETQYF.

The chain joins TRBV10-2 to TRBJ1-5; 8 positions agree with TRBD1. This CDR3 spans 13 amino acids. Germline trimming cut 6 bases from V and 2 bases from J; bases unmatched to any gene: 0. Germline loops: CDR1 WSHSY, CDR2 SAAADI. CDR3: CASRQGGNQPQHF. The CDR3 DNA reads TGCGCCAGCAGACAGGGGGGCAATCAGCCCCAGCATTTT.

The rearrangement links TRBV9 to TRBJ2-3, with D maybe TRBD2 (5 bases). Germline lookup yields CDR1 SGDLS and CDR2 YYNGEE. Trimming shortened V by 0 bases and J by 8 bases, and 16 bases separated the two germline ends. CDR3 length: 15 residues. CDR3 bases: TGTGCCAGCAGCGTAGAGAGCGGTGGGGTAGGTACGCAGTATTTT. Amino acid sequence: CASSVESGGVGTQYF. The variable domain in full, with the rest retrieved from reference TRBV9 and TRBJ2-3, is DSGVTQTPKHLITATGQRVTLRCSPRSGDLSVYWYQQSLDQGLQFLIQYYNGEERAKGNILERFSAQQFPDLHSELNLSSLELGDSALYFCASSVESGGVGTQYFGPGTRLTVL.

This clonotype occurred many times. This chain uses TRBV7-9 with TRBJ2-7; 7 bases line up with TRBD1. This CDR3 comprises 13 residues. V was clipped by 5 bases and J by 7 bases; unmatched bases: 8. CDR1 is SEHNR, CDR2 FQNEAQ, per germline (reference sequence). The CDR3 here is CASSAPTGREQYF. CDR3 DNA: TGTGCCAGCAGCGCCCCGACAGGGCGGGAGCAGTACTTC.

There are many counts of this clonotype. V is TRBV15 and J is TRBJ1-4, with D unclear. CDR3 length: 15 residues. Germline V gene sequence: CDR1 LNHNV, CDR2 YYDKDF (reference sequence). V dropped 0 bases and J dropped 4 bases, with 9 bases sitting between them. As DNA, the CDR3 is TGTGCCACCAGCAGAGACTCAGCAATTAATGAAAAACTGTTTTTT. Its protein is CATSRDSAINEKLFF.